Below, 23 T cell receptor beta chains from the same sample are listed, as sequenced in a study of blood T cell repertoires in COVID-19. TCRdb keeps only in-frame clones here, not all; method: immunoSEQ multiplex PCR. The data show around 120,000 clones, around 90% seen once. The material sequenced was peripheral blood. The receptors were sampled from a woman aged 60-70 years with COVID-19, enrolled during active disease.

This chain links TRBV2 with TRBJ2-3; TRBD2 matches 7 bases. The V segment lost 3 bases and the J segment 13 bases; nucleotides outside the gene matches: 10. This CDR3 contains 13 residues. Germline loops: CDR1 SNHLY, CDR2 FYNNEI. In DNA form, the CDR3 reads TGTGCCAGCAGTGACGGACGGCGGGGGTGGAAGTATTTT. This codes for CASSDGRRGWKYF.

The chain recombines TRBV18 with TRBJ1-1; 9 bases agree with TRBD1. The CDR3 contains 13 residues. V shed 11 bases, J shed 5 bases, and the junction held 9 bases outside the gene matches. Germline CDR1 is KGHSH and CDR2 is LQKENI. The CDR3: CAGRTGAHTEAFF. The CDR3 bases are TGTGCCGGCCGGACAGGGGCCCATACTGAAGCTTTCTTT.

V gene TRBV27 combines with J gene TRBJ2-1; D is ambiguous. V was clipped by 6 bases and J by 2 bases, with 11 bases between them. CDR3 length: 14 residues. Germline V lookup: CDR1 MNHEY, CDR2 SMNVEV (reference sequence). The CDR3 region has the DNA TGTGCCAGCAGGTCCTATTATACCTACAATGAGCAGTTCTTC. This encodes CASRSYYTYNEQFF.

The chain employs TRBV30 and TRBJ1-5; D remains ambiguous. With 3 bases removed from V and 7 bases from J, the gap between germline ends came to 16 bases. This CDR3 spans 14 amino acids. Germline V gene sequence: CDR1 GTSNPN, CDR2 SVGIG (reference sequence). The CDR3 region has the DNA TGTGCCTGGAGGGGCCGGTCCCGAGGGCAGCCCCAGCATTTT. Protein: CAWRGRSRGQPQHF.

J is TRBJ2-4 and V is TRBV7-2; maybe TRBD1 (6 bases). V lost 4 bases, J lost 6 bases, and 10 bases lay in between. The V gene's germline CDR1 is SGHTA and CDR2 FQGNSA. The CDR3 extends over 13 amino acids. The CDR3, as DNA: TGTGCCAGCAGCTCCGACAGGTCAAACATTCAGTACTTC. Translated: CASSSDRSNIQYF.

This chain links TRBV5-8 with TRBJ2-7; TRBD1 matches 9 bases. Germline CDR1 is SGHTS and CDR2 is YDEGEE. The V gene end was trimmed by 0 bases and the J gene end by 4 bases; junction bases not matched to a gene: 8. The CDR3 loop spans 16 amino acids. The CDR3: CASSLEFGTGTYEQYF. The DNA for the CDR3 is TGTGCCAGCAGCTTGGAGTTTGGGACAGGGACTTACGAGCAGTACTTC.

The rearrangement joins TRBV3-1 (or the pseudogene TRBV3-2) to TRBJ2-7; a weak D match, TRBD1 (5 bases). Between the trimmed V and J ends, which lost 1 base and 3 bases, there was a span of 13 bases. The CDR3 loop spans 15 amino acids. Germline CDR1 reads LGHDT; CDR2 reads YNNKEL (reference sequence). CDR3: CASSQGLRGCYEQYF. CDR3 nucleotide sequence: TGTGCCAGCAGCCAAGGGCTTAGGGGTTGCTACGAGCAGTACTTC.

The gene calls are TRBV5-4 and TRBJ1-4; 7 positions agree with TRBD1. Germline V gives CDR1 SGHNT, CDR2 YYREEE (reference sequence). This CDR3 is built from 17 residues. J was trimmed by 3 bases and V by 0 bases; bases with no gene match: 8. The CDR3 here is CASSLGGRQGSNEKLFF. The CDR3 DNA is TGTGCCAGCAGCTTGGGGGGGAGACAGGGTTCTAATGAAAAACTGTTTTTT.

The chain combines TRBV7-7 with TRBJ2-2, with 7 bases that match TRBD1. The CDR3 runs 16 residues. Trimming at V came to 5 bases and at J to 0 bases, leaving 6 bases not matched to a gene. Per the germline V gene, CDR1 is SSHAT and CDR2 is FNYEAQ (reference sequence). The CDR3 is CASSRTTGTNTGELFF. The CDR3 nucleotides read TGTGCCAGCAGCCGAACGACAGGGACGAACACCGGGGAGCTGTTTTTT.

The chain recombines TRBV5-5 with TRBJ1-5, with TRBD1 identical over 8 bases. The trim removed 2 bases at V and 6 bases at J, leaving 10 bases unmatched. Germline V CDR1 and CDR2: SGHKS, YYEKEE (reference sequence). The length of the CDR3 is 16 residues. The CDR3 here is CASSLGFQGAFQPQHF. CDR3 DNA: TGTGCCAGCAGCTTAGGATTCCAGGGGGCCTTTCAGCCCCAGCATTTT.

This chain uses TRBV4-2 with TRBJ2-1, with D perhaps TRBD1 (6 bases). This CDR3 has 14 amino acids. V was trimmed by 4 bases and J by 6 bases, leaving 13 bases between them. The germline V gene encodes CDR1 LGHNA and CDR2 YNFKEQ. The chain's CDR3 is CASSPVGAVNEQFF. Written as DNA, the CDR3 is TGTGCCAGCAGCCCTGTGGGGGCCGTCAATGAGCAGTTCTTC.

This sequence joins TRBV14 and TRBJ2-7; TRBD1 matches at 7 bases. The germline V gene encodes CDR1 SGHDN and CDR2 FVKESK. V was pared by 0 bases and J by 3 bases, with 8 bases of the junction left unmatched. This CDR3 is 16 amino acids long. Here the CDR3 reads CASSQDERQGIYEQYF. CDR3 DNA sequence: TGTGCCAGCAGCCAAGATGAACGACAGGGAATCTACGAGCAGTACTTC.

The chain couples TRBV10-2 to TRBJ1-1; perhaps TRBD1 as D (5 bases). Germline CDR1 reads WSHSY; CDR2 reads SAAADI. V shed 3 bases and J shed 5 bases, with 7 bases lying between them. This CDR3 is 12 amino acids long. The CDR3 DNA sequence: TGCGCCAGCAGTGATCGGGGGACTGAAGCTTTCTTT. Translating gives CASSDRGTEAFF.

About this clone itself: The sample has other DNA sequences that encode this CDR3 too. The chain combines TRBV6-5 with TRBJ2-5, with 7 bases that match TRBD2. The CDR3 consists of 12 residues. Germline V lookup: CDR1 MNHEY, CDR2 SVGAGI. V shed 6 bases and J 2 bases; nucleotides not matched to a gene: 0. CDR3 sequence reads: CASRRGQETQYF. The DNA for the CDR3 is TGTGCCAGCAGGCGGGGGCAAGAGACCCAGTACTTC.

The V and J genes are TRBV30 and TRBJ2-7, with D possibly TRBD1 on 6 matching bases. The CDR3 runs to 13 residues. V gave up 4 bases and J gave up 0 bases, with 10 bases separating them. CDR1 and CDR2 from the germline V gene are GTSNPN and SVGIG (reference sequence). In DNA, the CDR3 is TGTGCCTGGACTCGGGACAACTCCTACGAGCAGTACTTC. Amino acids: CAWTRDNSYEQYF.

This chain links TRBV30 with TRBJ2-3; maybe TRBD1 (6 bases). V dropped 5 bases and J dropped 5 bases, with 14 bases sitting between them. Germline loops: CDR1 GTSNPN, CDR2 SVGIG (reference sequence). The CDR3 length is 13 residues. The CDR3 is CAWGTTVLDTQYF. CDR3 bases: TGTGCCTGGGGGACAACAGTTTTAGATACGCAGTATTTT.

The chain links TRBV21-1 to TRBJ2-3; the table assigns TRBD1, which was not confirmed against the DNA. TRBV21-1 is termed a pseudogene. The CDR3 contains 13 residues. For the CDR3, the DNA is TGTGCTTCCACCACACCTAGCACAGATACGCAGTATTTT. Translated, it gives CASTTPSTDTQYF.

V usage is TRBV5-4 and J usage is TRBJ1-1; no clear D. The CDR3 covers 13 residues. Per germline, CDR1 SGHNT and CDR2 YYREEE (reference sequence). V was shortened by 3 bases and J by 5 bases, with 11 bases between the two germline ends. CDR3 amino acids: CASSSGGWTEAFF. The CDR3 DNA reads TGTGCCAGCAGCTCGGGTGGTTGGACTGAAGCTTTCTTT.

The chain links TRBV2 to TRBJ1-2, with D perhaps TRBD1 (6 bases). Germline CDR1 SNHLY, CDR2 FYNNEI. The CDR3 spans 14 residues. The V end lost 10 bases, the J end lost 7 bases, and 22 bases lay between the germline ends. CDR3 loop: CATTLDRDTRGYTF. DNA for the CDR3: TGTGCCACAACCCTGGACCGGGACACTCGTGGCTACACCTTC.

The chain has TRBV5-5 and TRBJ2-7; possibly TRBD1 for D (6 bases). Germline CDR1 SGHKS, CDR2 YYEKEE (reference sequence). This CDR3 is built from 14 residues. V was shortened by 4 bases and J by 5 bases, with 16 bases between the two germline ends. CDR3 bases: TGTGCCAGCAGCCAACAACAGGGTAGCAACGAGCAGTACTTC. It codes for CASSQQQGSNEQYF.

This clone was detected once. The V call is TRBV7-2, the J call TRBJ1-4; D not certain. Trimming stripped 10 bases from V and 5 bases from J, with 14 bases between. Germline CDR1 and CDR2: SGHTA and FQGNSA. The CDR3 is 13 residues long. CDR3 protein: CATKGGLNEKLFF. CDR3 nucleotide sequence: TGTGCCACAAAAGGAGGGCTAAATGAAAAACTGTTTTTT.

In its sample, this clone was seen once. The chain combines TRBV15 with TRBJ2-2, with D unresolved. CDR1 LNHNV and CDR2 YYDKDF come from the germline V gene (reference sequence). The CDR3 spans 17 residues. V was shortened by 3 bases and J by 0 bases, with 14 bases between the two germline ends. This chain's CDR3 is CATSSRVVLANTGELFF. DNA of the CDR3: TGTGCCACCAGCAGCCGGGTAGTACTCGCGAACACCGGGGAGCTGTTTTTT.

The rearrangement links TRBV5-6 to TRBJ1-2, with a weak D call TRBD1 (5 bases). From germline, CDR1 is SGHDT and CDR2 YYEEEE. V dropped 3 bases and J dropped 3 bases, with 15 bases sitting between them. The CDR3 has 15 residues. Here the CDR3 DNA reads TGTGCCAGCAGCTCTGTAGGGGTGGCAGACTATGGCTACACCTTC. Translation gives CASSSVGVADYGYTF. The whole variable domain, filled in from reference TRBV5-6 and TRBJ1-2, reads DAGVTQSPTHLIKTRGQQVTLRCSPKSGHDTVSWYQQALGQGPQFIFQYYEEEERQRGNFPDRFSGHQFPNYSSELNVNALLLGDSALYLCASSSVGVADYGYTFGSGTRLTVV.